The 17 T cell receptor beta chains in this list originate from one sample, sequenced in a study of shared clonotypes between healthy human individuals. The assay was immunoSEQ multiplex PCR, and TCRdb's table has in-frame clones only and misses some. This table holds roughly 510,000 clones, over 60% found once. The specimen was PBMCs. The receptor source for this set is a woman between 40 and 55 years old in good health. Some clones in this sample may be carry-over from other donors' samples.

The chain is built from TRBV29-1 and TRBJ2-3, with no clear D. The CDR3 runs to 14 residues. Per germline, CDR1 SQVTM and CDR2 ANQGSEA. The ends were cut back, 0 bases at V and 6 bases at J, with 13 bases in the middle. CDR3 coding DNA: TGCAGCGTTGAAGATGAGCGTCTCATGGATACGCAGTATTTT. Translation: CSVEDERLMDTQYF.

The chain couples TRBV11-2 to TRBJ2-1; no reliable D call. This CDR3 spans 14 amino acids. V lost 2 bases and J 8 bases, leaving 13 bases between the germline ends. Per the germline V gene, CDR1 is SGHAT and CDR2 is FQNNGV. The CDR3 reads CASSLNRVVDEQFF. DNA for the CDR3: TGTGCCAGCAGCTTAAACCGAGTAGTGGATGAGCAGTTCTTC.

This rearrangement joins TRBV5-1 to TRBJ2-2; D remains ambiguous. The length of the CDR3 is 14 residues. Germline V gives CDR1 SGHRS, CDR2 YFSETQ. Trimming stripped 0 bases from V and 3 bases from J, with 6 bases between. The CDR3 coding sequence is TGCGCCAGCAGCTTGGCAAGATACACCGGGGAGCTGTTTTTT. The encoded protein is CASSLARYTGELFF.

This chain links TRBV29-1 with TRBJ1-5; D unclear. V lost 4 bases, J lost 3 bases, and 10 bases lay in between. CDR1 is SQVTM and CDR2 is ANQGSEA in the germline V gene. The CDR3 is 13 amino acids. CDR3 DNA sequence: TGCAGCGTTGTGATCCAGAACAATCAGCCCCAGCATTTT. Protein product: CSVVIQNNQPQHF.

This clone has more than one count but fewer than ten. V and J are TRBV18 and TRBJ2-7; D is unclear. The V and J ends lost 6 bases and 3 bases respectively, with 18 bases between them. From germline, CDR1 is KGHSH and CDR2 LQKENI. CDR3 size: 15 residues. The CDR3 DNA sequence: TGTGCCAGCTCCCCGCCTCTATCGCCCATCTACGAGCAGTACTTC. This gives the protein CASSPPLSPIYEQYF.

About this clone itself: The same CDR3 also results from other DNA sequences found in this sample. V gene TRBV29-1 combines with J gene TRBJ2-7; D is unresolved. V lost 0 bases and J 3 bases, leaving 6 bases between the germline ends. The CDR3 has 12 residues. Germline V gene sequence: CDR1 SQVTM, CDR2 ANQGSEA. CDR3 bases: TGCAGCGTTGAAGATAGAGGCTACGAGCAGTACTTC. This translates into CSVEDRGYEQYF.

On this clone itself: This may stem from a read error, because a much larger clone lies one nucleotide away. Other DNA variants within this sample encode the same CDR3. V usage is TRBV4-2 and J usage is TRBJ1-5; the D is unclear. CDR1 and CDR2 from the germline V gene are LGHNA and YNFKEQ. The CDR3 spans 15 residues. V lost 1 base to trimming and J lost 6 bases, with 13 bases between them. The DNA for the CDR3 is TGTGCCAGCAGCCAAGGGACGGGGTTGGGTCAGCCCCAGCATTTT. Residues: CASSQGTGLGQPQHF.

This clone was recorded many times. The J gene is TRBJ2-3, the V gene TRBV7-2; tentatively, D is TRBD2 (5 bases). Trimming stripped 5 bases from V and 6 bases from J, with 9 bases between. From germline, CDR1 is SGHTA and CDR2 FQGNSA. The CDR3 contains 12 residues. The CDR3 spells CASSSGRDTQYF. The CDR3 DNA reads TGTGCCAGCAGCAGCGGTCGCGATACGCAGTATTTT.

The V and J genes are TRBV2 and TRBJ1-4, with TRBD1 matching 8 bases. Germline values: CDR1 SNHLY, CDR2 FYNNEI. The V segment lost 4 bases and the J segment 8 bases; nucleotides outside the gene matches: 12. This CDR3 spans 16 amino acids. The CDR3 region is CASSVDRVDLFEKLFF. The CDR3 region has the DNA TGTGCCAGCAGTGTGGACAGGGTAGACCTTTTCGAAAAACTGTTTTTT.

The V and J genes are TRBV4-3 and TRBJ2-1, with D unclear. Germline V gene lookup returns CDR1 LGHNA and CDR2 YSLEER. This CDR3 comprises 13 residues. The V and J ends lost 1 base and 3 bases respectively, with 4 bases between them. The CDR3 protein is CASSQGHYNEQFF. DNA of the CDR3: TGCGCCAGCAGCCAAGGTCACTACAATGAGCAGTTCTTC.

V and J are TRBV2 and TRBJ2-1; 7 positions agree with TRBD1. The CDR3 is 10 residues long. CDR1 and CDR2 (germline): SNHLY, FYNNEI. V lost 6 bases and J lost 10; bases outside the gene matches: 0. The CDR3 sequence: CASRQGEQFF. CDR3 sequence (DNA): TGTGCCAGCAGACAGGGGGAGCAGTTCTTC. Supplemented by reference TRBV2 and TRBJ2-1, the full variable domain reads EPEVTQTPSHQVTQMGQEVILRCVPISNHLYFYWYRQILGQKVEFLVSFYNNEISEKSEIFDDQFSVERPDGSNFTLKIRSTKLEDSAMYFCASRQGEQFFGPGTRLTVL.

This chain uses TRBV2 with TRBJ2-4; 7 bases fit TRBD1. Germline V CDR1 and CDR2: SNHLY, FYNNEI. J was trimmed by 6 bases and V by 6 bases; bases with no gene match: 8. The CDR3 has 14 amino acids. CDR3 nucleotide sequence: TGTGCCAGCAGCCCCAGGGGGAGTAGAAACATTCAGTACTTC. Its protein product is CASSPRGSRNIQYF.

The V gene is TRBV9, the J gene TRBJ2-2, with 8 nucleotides matching TRBD1. The J segment lost 3 bases and the V segment lost 2 bases, leaving 6 bases of the junction unmatched. Germline lookup yields CDR1 SGDLS and CDR2 YYNGEE. CDR3 length: 16 residues. Written as DNA, the CDR3 is TGTGCCAGCAGCGTTCCAGGGGGCGTAGACACCGGGGAGCTGTTTTTT. Amino acid sequence: CASSVPGGVDTGELFF.

On this clone: One end of the junction varies from germline; a read error may be responsible. The chain has TRBV7-7 and TRBJ2-1, with 8 bases aligning to TRBD2. The length of the CDR3 is 16 residues. Germline V gives CDR1 SSHAT, CDR2 FNYEAQ (reference sequence). The CDR3 spells CASSLAGIANYNEQFF. CDR3 coding DNA: TGTGCTAGCAGCTTAGCGGGAATAGCCAACTACAATGAGCAGTTCTTC. Full variable domain (missing parts from reference TRBV7-7 and TRBJ2-1): GAGVSQSPRYKVTKRGQDVTLRCDPISSHATLYWYQQALGQGPEFLTYFNYEAQPDKSGLPSDRFSAERPEGSISTLTIQRTEQRDSAMYRCASSLAGIANYNEQFFGPGTRLTVL.

This clone has a handful of counts. This sequence joins TRBV2 and TRBJ1-1, with a possible D match to TRBD1 (6 bases). The CDR3 is 14 amino acids. Germline-derived CDR1 and CDR2 are SNHLY and FYNNEI. The V gene lost 1 base and the J gene lost 2 bases, with 8 bases spanning the gap. The CDR3 protein is CASSEVQGNTEAFF. CDR3 DNA: TGTGCCAGCAGTGAAGTACAGGGCAACACTGAAGCTTTCTTT.

This clone was observed a few times. This chain links TRBV2 with TRBJ1-2; possible D gene TRBD1, 6 bases. Trimming shortened V by 1 base and J by 8 bases, and 11 bases separated the two germline ends. Germline CDR1 reads SNHLY; CDR2 reads FYNNEI. The CDR3 length is 13 residues. DNA of the CDR3: TGTGCCAGCAGTGAAGGGACAGCTCGGGGCTACACCTTC. It specifies CASSEGTARGYTF. The full variable domain, with the rest looked up from reference TRBV2 and TRBJ1-2, is EPEVTQTPSHQVTQMGQEVILRCVPISNHLYFYWYRQILGQKVEFLVSFYNNEISEKSEIFDDQFSVERPDGSNFTLKIRSTKLEDSAMYFCASSEGTARGYTFGSGTRLTVV.

V is TRBV30 and J is TRBJ1-1; a possible D gene is TRBD1 (6 bases). Trimming took 2 bases from V and 3 from J, leaving 10 bases between them. Germline CDR1 GTSNPN, CDR2 SVGIG (reference sequence). The CDR3 spans 13 residues. CDR3 protein: CAWSRNRDTEAFF. Here the CDR3 DNA reads TGTGCCTGGAGTCGAAACAGGGACACTGAAGCTTTCTTT.